These T cell receptor beta chains were read from a single sample in a study of brain T cells in children with intractable seizures. Libraries were prepared by immunoSEQ multiplex PCR; TCRdb keeps only in-frame clonotypes and omits some of them. The repertoire holds about 2,500 clones, roughly four fifths seen once, with around 9.6% in the top ten. The sample here was resected brain tissue, taken at surgery. The receptors shown here come from a boy less than two years old with hemimegalencephaly and intractable seizures. CDR3s include the opening cysteine and the closing phenylalanine or tryptophan. The D gene is left open where the match is weak. Clone size is shown for a subset of rows, as once, few, many or a class of expanded clone.

D gene,V gene,clone size,J gene,CDR3 protein,CDR3 DNA
TRBD2,TRBV6-1,.,TRBJ2-5,CASSELAGGQETQYF,TGTGCCAGCAGTGAACTAGCGGGAGGGCAAGAGACCCAGTACTTC
.,TRBV6-5,once,TRBJ2-7,CASSYSSPPSSYEQYF,TGTGCCAGCAGTTACTCCTCCCCCCCAAGCTCCTACGAGCAGTACTTC
.,TRBV4-3,.,TRBJ2-5,CASSRGIGYQETQYF,TGCGCCAGCAGCCGAGGGATCGGGTACCAAGAGACCCAGTACTTC
.,TRBV12-5,.,TRBJ2-5,CASGPGPWGTQYF,TGTGCTAGTGGCCCCGGGCCCTGGGGGACCCAGTACTTC
.,TRBV27,.,TRBJ2-7,CASSFGQLSYEQYF,TGTGCCAGCAGTTTCGGACAGCTCTCCTACGAGCAGTACTTC
.,TRBV6-5,.,TRBJ1-6,CASRSGDSYNSPLHF,TGTGCCAGCAGATCAGGTGACTCCTATAATTCACCCCTCCACTTT
TRBD2,TRBV6-4,few,TRBJ2-3,CASSALAGGTDTQYF,TGTGCCAGCAGTGCTTTAGCGGGAGGCACAGATACGCAGTATTTT
.,TRBV7-9,.,TRBJ2-1,CASSPVRESGEQFF,TGTGCCAGCAGCCCCGTGAGGGAGAGTGGTGAGCAGTTCTTC
.,TRBV5-5,.,TRBJ2-7,CASSREMTVSYEQYF,TGTGCCAGCAGCCGCGAAATGACAGTCTCCTACGAGCAGTACTTC
.,TRBV6-4,once,TRBJ2-3,CASLWGPLGSDTQYF,TGTGCCAGCTTGTGGGGCCCCCTTGGGTCGGATACGCAGTATTTT
TRBD1,TRBV28,.,TRBJ1-6,CASSLGGQFPSYNSPLHF,TGTGCCAGCAGTTTAGGGGGACAGTTTCCCTCCTATAATTCACCCCTCCACTTT
TRBD2,TRBV7-9,.,TRBJ2-1,CASSLVLAGYNEQFF,TGTGCCAGCAGCTTAGTGCTAGCGGGTTACAATGAGCAGTTCTTC
.,TRBV7-9,.,TRBJ1-3,CASSLASGGTIYF,TGTGCCAGCAGCTTAGCGTCCGGCGGCACCATATATTTT
.,TRBV4-2,.,TRBJ1-1,CASSQGAGVNTEAFF,TGTGCCAGCAGCCAAGGGGCAGGGGTGAACACTGAAGCTTTCTTT
.,TRBV5-1,.,TRBJ1-1,CASLGDVNTEAFF,TGCGCCAGCTTGGGAGACGTAAACACTGAAGCTTTCTTT
.,TRBV18,few,TRBJ2-7,CASSRDGSYDWTQYF,TGTGCCAGCTCCCGAGATGGTTCGTATGATTGGACGCAGTACTTC
TRBD1,TRBV5-1,.,TRBJ2-3,CASSVTGVTPASTDTQYF,TGCGCCAGCAGCGTGACAGGGGTGACTCCAGCCAGCACAGATACGCAGTATTTT
.,TRBV28,.,TRBJ1-2,CASSQPLGGEDGYTF,TGTGCCAGCAGCCAACCACTTGGGGGAGAGGATGGCTACACCTTC
.,TRBV6-5,.,TRBJ2-5,CASSYSSLAETQYF,TGTGCCAGCAGTTACTCGAGTCTAGCGGAGACCCAGTACTTC
.,TRBV27,.,TRBJ1-2,CASSLYTNYGYTF,TGTGCCAGCAGTTTATACACTAACTATGGCTACACCTTC
.,TRBV7-3,.,TRBJ1-2,CASSLLGGFYGYTF,TGTGCCAGCAGCCTCCTGGGGGGGTTCTATGGCTACACCTTC
.,TRBV20-1,.,TRBJ2-1,CSASRNEQFF,TGCAGTGCTAGCCGCAATGAGCAGTTCTTC
TRBD2,TRBV10-2,.,TRBJ2-3,CASHGRATVSSTDTQYF,TGCGCCAGCCACGGGAGGGCCACGGTATCTAGCACAGATACGCAGTATTTT
.,TRBV21-1,.,TRBJ2-7,CASSKGHEQYF,TGTGCCAGCAGCAAAGGACACGAGCAGTACTTC
TRBD1,TRBV5-6,.,TRBJ2-7,CASSGRDRYEQYF,TGTGCCAGCAGCGGCCGGGACAGATACGAGCAGTACTTC